This T cell receptor (beta chain) derives from a study of control samples from healthy donors and cancer patients. TCRdb keeps only in-frame clones here, not all; method: immunoSEQ multiplex PCR. This sample has around 120,000 clones, with roughly 90% found just once. Sequences were obtained from blood. The receptor was isolated from a woman aged 18-29 years in good health.

The CDR3 spells CAWAPGLAGVETQYF. Here the CDR3 DNA reads TGTGCCTGGGCGCCGGGACTAGCGGGAGTAGAGACCCAGTACTTC. This sequence joins TRBV30 and TRBJ2-5; 14 nucleotides line up with TRBD2. The CDR3 extends over 15 amino acids. The trim removed 5 bases at V and 4 bases at J, leaving 6 bases unmatched. In germline, CDR1 is GTSNPN, CDR2 SVGIG (reference sequence).